This T cell receptor beta chain was recovered during a study of blood T cells in healthy people across ages. Together with a sample-barcoded 5' primer, a J-beta primer mix was included in a second PCR lasting 7 to 11 cycles. One entry per CDR3 protein results from TCRdb running MiXCR on the 5' RACE reads. The table records 800,000 to 1,300,000 distinct CDR3 sequences, approximately 25% of them present only once. V lost 8 bases and J 2 bases, leaving 17 bases between the germline ends. In germline, CDR1 is SGHTA, CDR2 FQGNSA. This CDR3 has 15 amino acids. These data are also associated with another study on T cells of mothers and their children.

This chain connects TRBV7-2 to TRBJ2-3, with D maybe TRBD2 (6 bases). Sequencing input: blood. The sequence derives from a girl aged 2-15 years in good health. Here the CDR3 reads CASLLVGGSTDTQYF. The DNA of the CDR3 is TGTGCCAGCCTCTTGGTGGGAGGATCCACAGATACGCAGTATTTT.